The source of this T cell receptor (beta chain) is a study of shared clonotypes between healthy human individuals. Across the whole study: Three CD4 naive, three CD4 memory, two CD8 naive and one CD8 memory plate were used per donor. Study observations and caveats: Researchers found naive subsets generally carried larger estimated richness than memory subsets.

Nashville, Tennessee was home to all donors, each a Caucasian adult. Some clones are missing from TCRdb's copy, which holds only in-frame ones; the method was immunoSEQ multiplex PCR. The table records about 530,000 clones, almost 97% of them present only once. Worth noting for this clone: The target antigen is unknown.

Trimming stripped 0 bases from V and 10 bases from J, with 18 bases between. CDR3 length equals 16 residues. CDR1 and CDR2 (germline): MGHRA, YSYEKL. The sequenced material came from naive CD4+ T cells sorted from blood. Noted subset: CD45RA+ positively selected. The rearrangement links TRBV4-1 to TRBJ1-4; no clear D gene. The TCR was taken from a woman aged 25-40 years in good health. CDR3 sequence (DNA): TGCGCCAGCAGCCAAGATGATGGAAAGGTTCCGCGAAAACTGTTTTTT. Its translation: CASSQDDGKVPRKLFF.